These 16 T cell receptor beta chains were sequenced from one sample in a study of CD8+ T cells in alopecia areata. As to treatment: oral pan-JAK inhibitor, 5-10 mg twice daily. Sampling of alopecia areata patients yielded lesional scalp punch biopsies as well as peripheral blood. Extracted RNA was reverse transcribed, and the resulting cDNA served as sequencing template. Here immunoSEQ multiplex PCR was the method, and the copy in TCRdb shows in-frame clones only, minus some. Altogether 15,000 to 20,000 clones are present, 50% to 60% being singletons, with the ten largest covering roughly 8%. Source: skin, taken at week 4, from a patient treated with tofacitinib. All receptors derive from a human donor with alopecia areata.

This clone was detected once. The chain is built from TRBV14 and TRBJ2-2, with D possibly TRBD2 on 6 matching bases. The CDR3 loop spans 13 amino acids. Trimming took 1 base from V and 7 from J, leaving 7 bases between them. Germline-derived CDR1 and CDR2 are SGHDN and FVKESK. The CDR3 DNA follows: TGTGCCAGCAGCCAAGTGCGGGGCGGGGAGCTGTTTTTT. Translated, it gives CASSQVRGGELFF.

The V call is TRBV7-8, the J call TRBJ2-5; TRBD1 aligns across 8 bases. The assigned J gene may be wrong: the sequence end matches TRBJ2-7 better. This CDR3 region has 15 residues. Germline V gene data show CDR1 as SGHVS and CDR2 as FQNEAQ. The CDR3 sequence: CASRQRFGQGYEQYF. CDR3 DNA sequence: TGTGCCAGCAGACAAAGGTTCGGACAGGGTTACGAGCAGTACTTC.

V usage is TRBV12-5 and J usage is TRBJ1-1, with D possibly TRBD1 on 6 matching bases. In germline, CDR1 is LGHNT, CDR2 FRNRAP. Trimming pared 5 bases from V and 1 base from J, leaving 17 bases between. The CDR3 runs 16 residues. The CDR3 DNA reads TGTGCTAGTGGTGCCCACCTGACAGGCCCGAACACTGAAGCTTTCTTT. This sequence encodes CASGAHLTGPNTEAFF.

The rearrangement uses TRBV6-5 and TRBJ2-1; perhaps TRBD2 as D (6 bases). The length of the CDR3 is 16 residues. The germline V gene encodes CDR1 MNHEY and CDR2 SVGAGI. V was trimmed by 0 bases and J by 1 base, leaving 10 bases between them. This CDR3 reads CASSYSRGGSYNEQFF. The CDR3 DNA follows: TGTGCCAGCAGTTACTCGAGAGGAGGGTCCTACAATGAGCAGTTCTTC.

This clone was observed a few times. The J gene is TRBJ1-6, the V gene TRBV6-5; TRBD1 is a possible D gene (5 bases). CDR1 MNHEY and CDR2 SVGAGI come from the germline V gene. V shed 2 bases and J shed 8 bases, with 13 bases lying between them. This CDR3 has 15 residues. CDR3 loop: CASSYRKRGDSPLHF. The CDR3 DNA is TGTGCCAGCAGTTACCGCAAAAGGGGAGATTCACCCCTCCACTTT.

The V and J genes are TRBV6-5 and TRBJ1-1; D gene uncertain. The CDR3 covers 13 residues. Deletions cut 2 bases from V and 6 bases from J, with 10 bases between. Germline V CDR1 and CDR2: MNHEY, SVGAGI. As DNA, the CDR3 is TGTGCCAGCAGTTACACGACCGTAGCTGAAGCTTTCTTT. Translation gives CASSYTTVAEAFF.

The chain joins TRBV6-1 to TRBJ1-5; 10 nucleotides line up with TRBD1. This CDR3 is 15 amino acids long. With 2 bases clipped from V and 7 bases from J, the junction kept 5 bases outside the gene matches. In germline, CDR1 is MNHNS, CDR2 SASEGT. The CDR3 region is CASSEHGTGVQPQHF. DNA for the CDR3: TGTGCCAGCAGTGAACACGGGACAGGGGTGCAGCCCCAGCATTTT.

This clone is labeled as medium-sized (0.01 to 0.1%). The CDR3 here is CASSFAPGRSSGANVLTF. The DNA for the CDR3 is TGCGCCAGCAGCTTCGCCCCGGGACGCAGCTCTGGGGCCAACGTCCTGACTTTC. The chain is built from TRBV5-1 and TRBJ2-6; tentatively, D is TRBD1 or TRBD2 (5 bases each). The V and J ends lost 2 bases and 0 bases respectively, with 15 bases between them. Germline lookup yields CDR1 SGHRS and CDR2 YFSETQ. CDR3 length equals 18 residues.

The chain links TRBV6-6 to TRBJ1-5; TRBD1 might be the D (6 bases). Trimming took 4 bases from V and 4 from J, leaving 14 bases between them. The CDR3 consists of 15 residues. CDR1 is MNHNY, CDR2 SVGAGI, per germline (reference sequence). The DNA of the CDR3 is TGTGCCAGCAGTTTTCGGACAGAAGATAATCAGCCCCAGCATTTT. Encoded protein: CASSFRTEDNQPQHF.

This chain links TRBV5-6 with TRBJ1-2; 9 bases are a match to TRBD1. With 4 bases clipped from V and 4 bases from J, the junction kept 8 bases outside the gene matches. The CDR3 runs to 15 residues. Germline assignment: CDR1 SGHDT and CDR2 YYEEEE. The CDR3 DNA sequence: TGTGCCAGCAGCCCCACGGGACAGGGACCCTATGGCTACACCTTC. It encodes CASSPTGQGPYGYTF.

The genes are TRBV5-4 and TRBJ2-2, with D perhaps given as TRBD1 or TRBD2 (6 bases each). Germline V gives CDR1 SGHNT, CDR2 YYREEE (reference sequence). This CDR3 spans 14 amino acids. V lost 0 bases and J 4 bases, leaving 7 bases between the germline ends. CDR3 sequence (DNA): TGTGCCAGCAGCTTGGCGGGGGCCACCGGGGAGCTGTTTTTT. It translates to CASSLAGATGELFF. The full variable domain, in which reference TRBV5-4 and TRBJ2-2 provide the parts outside the CDR3, is ETGVTQSPTHLIKTRGQQVTLRCSSQSGHNTVSWYQQALGQGPQFIFQYYREEENGRGNFPPRFSGLQFPNYSSELNVNALELDDSALYLCASSLAGATGELFFGEGSRLTVL.

By share, this clone counts as medium-sized. The chain recombines TRBV7-9 with TRBJ2-7; D remains unclear. Trimming left V 1 base short and J 3 bases short, with 10 bases between. The germline gives CDR1 SEHNR, CDR2 FQNEAQ (reference sequence). This CDR3 contains 14 residues. In DNA form, the CDR3 reads TGTGCCAGCAGCTTAGATGTAGGTGTCTACGAGCAGTACTTC. Translation gives CASSLDVGVYEQYF.

Comment on this clone: Sequence at one end of the junction differs from germline and may be a read error. V is TRBV4-2 and J is TRBJ1-2, with no clear D. The CDR3 is 12 residues long. Looked up from germline, CDR1 is LGHNA and CDR2 is YNFKEQ. This CDR3 is CASSKETYGYTF. The CDR3 DNA reads as TGTGCCAGCAGCAAAGAAACTTATGGCTACACCTTC.

This clone was observed a few times. V gene TRBV7-9 combines with J gene TRBJ1-1, with D possibly being TRBD1 (5 bases). This CDR3 region has 16 residues. With 5 bases removed from V and 3 bases from J, the gap between germline ends came to 19 bases. The germline CDR1 and CDR2 sequences are SEHNR and FQNEAQ (reference sequence). CDR3 in amino acids: CASSPNYDRRYTEAFF. DNA of the CDR3: TGTGCCAGCAGCCCAAATTACGACAGACGATACACTGAAGCTTTCTTT.

This clone was picked up a small number of times. CDR3 residues: CASSLHRDTEAFF. The CDR3 nucleotides are TGTGCCAGCAGCTTACACAGGGACACTGAAGCTTTCTTT. This sequence joins TRBV7-2 and TRBJ1-1; a possible D gene is TRBD1 (6 bases). This CDR3 has 13 residues. Germline CDR1 reads SGHTA; CDR2 reads FQGNSA. V lost 2 bases to trimming and J lost 3 bases, with 7 bases between them.

The V and J genes are TRBV9 and TRBJ2-3; 7 bases fit TRBD2. The CDR3 length is 18 residues. The V and J ends lost 0 bases and 4 bases, in that order; junction bases with no gene match: 14. Germline V gene sequence: CDR1 SGDLS, CDR2 YYNGEE. The CDR3 sequence: CASSVAASGGPLSDTQYF. The CDR3, as DNA: TGTGCCAGCAGCGTAGCCGCTTCGGGGGGTCCCCTCTCAGATACGCAGTATTTT.